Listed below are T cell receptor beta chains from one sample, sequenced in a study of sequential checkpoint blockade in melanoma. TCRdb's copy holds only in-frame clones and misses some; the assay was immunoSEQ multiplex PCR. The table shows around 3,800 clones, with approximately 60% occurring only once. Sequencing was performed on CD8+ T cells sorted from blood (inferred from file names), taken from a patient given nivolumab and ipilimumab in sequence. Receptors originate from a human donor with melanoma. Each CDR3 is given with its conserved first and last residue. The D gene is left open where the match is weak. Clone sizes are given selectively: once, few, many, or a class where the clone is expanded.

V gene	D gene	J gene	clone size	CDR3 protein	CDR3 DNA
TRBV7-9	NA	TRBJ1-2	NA	CASSSLARENYGYTF	TGTGCCAGCAGCTCCTTGGCCAGGGAAAACTATGGCTACACCTTC
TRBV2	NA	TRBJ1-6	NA	CASSETGLNSYNSPLHF	TGTGCCAGCAGTGAAACAGGGTTGAACTCCTATAATTCACCCCTCCACTTT
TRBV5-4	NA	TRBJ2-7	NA	CASSVSGSYEQYF	TGTGCCAGCAGCGTGTCAGGCTCCTACGAGCAGTACTTC
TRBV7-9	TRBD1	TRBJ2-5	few	CASSLVGFGTEETQYF	TGTGCCAGCAGCTTAGTTGGTTTTGGGACAGAAGAGACCCAGTACTTC
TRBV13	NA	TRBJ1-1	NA	CASTPGWTEAFF	TGTGCCAGCACCCCAGGGTGGACTGAAGCTTTCTTT
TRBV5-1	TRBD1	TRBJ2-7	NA	CASSLAGGIYEQYF	TGCGCCAGCAGCTTGGCAGGGGGCATATACGAGCAGTACTTC
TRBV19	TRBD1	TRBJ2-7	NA	CASSSGTGGYEQYF	TGTGCCAGTAGTTCCGGGACAGGGGGTTACGAGCAGTACTTC
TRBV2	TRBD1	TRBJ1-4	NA	CASKGQINEKLFF	TGTGCCAGCAAGGGACAGATTAATGAAAAACTGTTTTTT
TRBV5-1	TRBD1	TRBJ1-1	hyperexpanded	CASSLIQGAGTFF	TGCGCCAGCAGCTTGATACAGGGGGCCGGGACTTTCTTT
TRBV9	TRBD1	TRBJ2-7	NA	CASSVGKGAYEQYF	TGTGCCAGCAGCGTAGGGAAGGGGGCGTACGAGCAGTACTTC
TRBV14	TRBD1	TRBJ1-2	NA	CASRVPGQLYTF	TGTGCCAGCAGGGTCCCGGGACAGCTCTACACCTTC
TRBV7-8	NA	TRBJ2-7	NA	CASSLLYLSYEQYF	TGTGCCAGCAGCTTATTGTATTTATCCTACGAGCAGTACTTC
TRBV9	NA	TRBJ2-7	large	CASSPDTSYEQYF	TGTGCCAGCAGCCCTGACACTAGCTACGAGCAGTACTTC
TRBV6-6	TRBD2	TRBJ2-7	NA	CASSYGTGGLYEQYF	TGTGCCAGCAGTTACGGGACGGGGGGGCTGTACGAGCAGTACTTC
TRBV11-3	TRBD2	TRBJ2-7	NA	CASSARGAYEQYF	TGTGCCAGCAGCGCGCGGGGGGCCTACGAGCAGTACTTC